The source of this T cell receptor (beta chain) is a study of T cells in Graves' hyperthyroidism and ophthalmopathy. There were TCR beta CDR3 regions amplified from RNA transcripts. Carried out on the TCR CDR3, a first-round RT-PCR used the HTBI primer set. TCRdb recomputed calls from the multiplex PCR reads with MiXCR, one row per CDR3 protein. The data hold fewer than 900,000 distinct CDR3 sequences, with roughly 20% observed a single time. The sequenced sample consisted of blood. This sequence was found in a woman between 50 and 59 years old with Graves' hyperthyroidism that later progressed to Graves' ophthalmopathy.

CDR3: CASSPDSGSGTYEQYF. The DNA of the CDR3 is TGTGCCAGCAGCCCCGATAGTGGGTCAGGTACATACGAGCAGTACTTC. The chain has TRBV12-3 or TRBV12-4 and TRBJ2-7; no clear D. The CDR3 runs to 16 residues. V was cut by 6 bases and J by 4 bases, with 22 bases left in between.